The 16 T cell receptor beta chains below come from one sample, sequenced in a study of T cells expressing NK-cell markers. Reanalyzing the 5' RACE reads, TCRdb keeps one entry per CDR3 protein, without DNA. The sample totals some 600,000 distinct CDR3 sequences. The sequenced sample was blood T cells: a sorted CD56 or NKG2C T cell subset, CD4+ or CD8+ T cells, or bulk PBMC T cells (not recorded which). These receptors originate from a man younger than 35 in good health.

The chain has TRBV6-5 and TRBJ2-6. The CDR3 is 19 residues long. Germline values: CDR1 MNHEY, CDR2 SVGAGI. The CDR3 is CASSYSIFGPHSGANVLTF.

The chain has TRBV4-1 and TRBJ2-1; TCRdb designates TRBD1, a call that cannot be tested without DNA. Germline V CDR1 and CDR2: MGHRA, YSYEKL. This CDR3 contains 15 residues. CDR3 residues: CASSPAGVGYNEQFF.

The rearrangement uses TRBV7-8 and TRBJ2-3; the D call from TCRdb, TRBD1, cannot be confirmed without DNA. The CDR3 covers 17 residues. Germline assignment: CDR1 SGHVS and CDR2 FQNEAQ. The CDR3 sequence is CASSSSGQGVVTDTQYF.

This chain joins TRBV20-1 and TRBJ2-1; TCRdb's D gene call, TRBD1, goes unchecked for lack of DNA. The CDR3 consists of 14 residues. CDR1 and CDR2 (germline): DFQATT, SNEGSKA (reference sequence). The chain's CDR3 is CSARPGHQNNEQFF.

The chain is built from TRBV29-1 and TRBJ1-1; TCRdb picks TRBD1, but there is no DNA to check that call. This CDR3 has 14 residues. Germline CDR1 is SQVTM and CDR2 is ANQGSEA. The CDR3 is CSVVLRGRRTEAFF.

This chain connects TRBV10-3 to TRBJ2-1; TCRdb indicates TRBD1, and absent DNA this call remains unverified. Germline CDR1 and CDR2: ENHRY and SYGVKD. This CDR3 has 15 amino acids. Here the CDR3 reads CAIRSVGQEYNEQFF.

The genes are TRBV18 and TRBJ2-7; TCRdb reports TRBD1, a call that lacks DNA to check it against. In germline, CDR1 is KGHSH, CDR2 LQKENI. The CDR3 contains 13 residues. The chain's CDR3 is CASSPRTGNEQYF.

Here the CDR3 reads CASSQSGALNEQFF. V usage is TRBV4-3 and J usage is TRBJ2-1. The CDR3 consists of 14 residues. Per germline, CDR1 LGHNA and CDR2 YSLEER.

This sequence joins TRBV11-2 and TRBJ1-1; the TCRdb call, TRBD1, lacks DNA for checking. Germline assignment: CDR1 SGHAT and CDR2 FQNNGV. The CDR3 length is 13 residues. The CDR3 spells CASSHAGGSEAFF.

V and J are TRBV7-9 and TRBJ2-3. The CDR3 consists of 15 residues. Germline V gives CDR1 SEHNR, CDR2 FQNEAQ (reference sequence). The CDR3: CASSFYVARADTQYF.

The chain employs TRBV6-2 or TRBV6-3 and TRBJ2-2. This CDR3 is built from 15 residues. Germline CDR1 is MNHEY and CDR2 is SVGEGT. The CDR3 here is CASSKQTANTGELFF.

The V gene is TRBV4-2, the J gene TRBJ2-5. Germline V lookup: CDR1 LGHNA, CDR2 YNFKEQ. This CDR3 spans 15 amino acids. This CDR3 is CASSQGPRDQETQYF.

The chain is built from TRBV6-2 or TRBV6-3 and TRBJ2-3; the TCRdb call, TRBD2, lacks DNA for checking. The CDR3 is 20 residues long. CDR1 is MNHEY and CDR2 is SVGEGT in the germline V gene. The CDR3 reads CASSLGVAGAMWRNTDTQYF.

The rearrangement uses TRBV3-1 and TRBJ2-3; TCRdb selects TRBD1, and the lack of DNA leaves this call unchecked. Germline CDR1 reads LGHDT; CDR2 reads YNNKEL (reference sequence). The CDR3 is 14 amino acids. CDR3 region: CASSQEGVTDTQYF.

The gene calls are TRBV29-1 and TRBJ2-3; as DNA is missing, the TRBD2 call by TCRdb cannot be tested. CDR3 length equals 14 residues. Germline V gene lookup returns CDR1 SQVTM and CDR2 ANQGSEA. CDR3 loop: CSAKGERETDTQYF.

The rearrangement joins TRBV2 to TRBJ2-2; TCRdb's D call of TRBD1 is untestable without DNA. Germline V gene lookup returns CDR1 SNHLY and CDR2 FYNNEI. The CDR3 consists of 15 residues. Here the CDR3 reads CASSEIPDRAGELFF.